The sample holds a few counts of the clone carrying this T cell receptor (beta chain). PCR was performed a second time for about 7 to 12 cycles using a sample-barcoded 5' primer and a J-beta primer mix. TCRdb redid the calling of the 5' RACE reads with MiXCR, one entry per CDR3 protein. Here the sample spans 800,000 or so distinct CDR3 sequences, around 25% being singletons. The germline CDR1 and CDR2 sequences are LNHNV and YYDKDF (reference sequence). The CDR3 spans 14 residues. V lost 0 bases to trimming and J lost 10 bases; unmatched junction nucleotides: 9. These data are taken from a study of blood T cells in healthy people across ages. Samples each yielded at least 5 micrograms of total RNA. In addition, the sample was reused for a study of T cells of mothers and their children. That investigation notes: Regardless of relatedness, pairs show thymic selection shaping TCR recombination output in a similar manner.

The sequencing sample was made of blood. The chain links TRBV15 to TRBJ2-7, with 7 bases lining up with TRBD2. This TCR was recovered from a boy younger than 18 in good health. The CDR3 loop is CATSRDQGAGEQYF. CDR3 in DNA: TGTGCCACCAGCAGAGATCAAGGGGCGGGAGAACAGTACTTC.